The TCR beta chain described here comes from a study of T cell responses to AZD1222 COVID-19 vaccine. Study background: Pooling covered second doses at about 4 or about 12 weeks. Study conclusions and caveats: Mostly white British, mostly female donors; authors suggested clonal diversity may be underestimated. Increases in Spike-specific TCR breadth and depth were seen after two AZD1222 doses. Of the AZD1222 recipients, only five to seven were seropositive at baseline.

In the case of this clone: The antigen remains unidentified.

This table comes from immunoSEQ multiplex PCR, and its TCRdb copy is limited to in-frame clones, with some not included. The sample gives about 160,000 clones, around nine tenths of which show up once; more than 5% is in the top ten. The clonotype was recovered from an adult in good health. The sequencing used peripheral blood, collected on day 0 of AZD1222 vaccination.

For the CDR3, the DNA is TGCGCCAGCAGCTTGGGGCCACGGCGAGAGACCCAGTACTTC. Translation gives CASSLGPRRETQYF. The rearrangement joins TRBV5-1 to TRBJ2-5; no clear D. The CDR3 extends over 14 amino acids. CDR1 SGHRS and CDR2 YFSETQ come from the germline V gene. V gave up 0 bases and J gave up 4 bases, with 10 bases separating them.